A single sample is the source of the 23 T cell receptor beta chains below, sequenced in a study of PD-1 blockade in classical Hodgkin lymphoma. Exposure to brentuximab vedotin varied, and each patient had relapsed following autologous stem cell transplantation. Using immunoSEQ multiplex PCR, the repertoire was profiled, and TCRdb retains in-frame clones only, with some absent. Of 100,000 to 120,000 clones listed, about 89% are singletons. The specimen was peripheral blood mononuclear cells (PBMCs), collected before the second cycle of nivolumab. All receptors derive from a human donor with classical Hodgkin lymphoma.

This chain uses TRBV11-1 with TRBJ2-7; unclear D gene. The CDR3 extends over 14 amino acids. Germline values: CDR1 SGHAT, CDR2 FQDESV (reference sequence). Trimming shortened V by 4 bases and J by 0 bases, and 10 bases separated the two germline ends. The DNA of the CDR3 is TGTGCCAGCAGCTCGGGCCATCCCTCCTACGAGCAGTACTTC. It codes for CASSSGHPSYEQYF.

The rearrangement joins TRBV29-1 to TRBJ2-2; 8 bases map to TRBD2. Germline V CDR1 and CDR2: SQVTM, ANQGSEA. The CDR3 loop spans 14 amino acids. Trimming took 5 bases from V and 0 from J; bases not matched to a gene: 2. The DNA for the CDR3 is TGCAGCGTTCAACTAGCGGCGAACACCGGGGAGCTGTTTTTT. Amino acids: CSVQLAANTGELFF.

J is TRBJ1-6 and V is TRBV30; D may be TRBD1 (5 bases). The CDR3 has 13 amino acids. The ends were cut back, 0 bases at V and 7 bases at J, with 7 bases in the middle. Germline loops: CDR1 GTSNPN, CDR2 SVGIG (reference sequence). The chain's CDR3 is CAWSVGLNSPLHF. The CDR3 nucleotides are TGTGCCTGGAGTGTGGGGCTCAATTCACCCCTCCACTTT.

This clone has more than one count but fewer than ten. The chain is built from TRBV19 and TRBJ1-2, with 8 bases aligning to TRBD1. The CDR3 runs to 13 residues. Looked up from germline, CDR1 is LNHDA and CDR2 is SQIVND (reference sequence). With V trimmed by 6 bases and J by 7 bases, 7 bases remained unmatched. The CDR3 nucleotides are TGTGCCAGTAGGGAACAGGGGGAAGGTGGCTACACCTTC. Translating it yields CASREQGEGGYTF.

This clone occurred once. The chain links TRBV27 to TRBJ2-5, with 10 bases matching TRBD1. With 6 bases clipped from V and 1 base from J, the junction kept 5 bases outside the gene matches. The germline V gene encodes CDR1 MNHEY and CDR2 SMNVEV (reference sequence). This CDR3 has 15 amino acids. The CDR3 reads CASSPWTGGQETQYF. The CDR3 DNA is TGTGCCAGCAGCCCTTGGACAGGGGGCCAAGAGACCCAGTACTTC.

The CDR3 sequence is CASRPLQGARIEKLFF. CDR3 nucleotides: TGCGCCAGCAGACCCCTCCAGGGGGCGCGTATTGAAAAACTGTTTTTT. This chain links TRBV4-1 with TRBJ1-4; the match to TRBD1 covers 8 bases. Germline V gene sequence: CDR1 MGHRA, CDR2 YSYEKL. Trimming cost V 6 bases and J 7 bases; bases outside gene matches: 13. The CDR3 consists of 16 residues.

The chain uses TRBV14 and TRBJ2-7, with 8 bases that match TRBD1. Germline CDR1 is SGHDN and CDR2 is FVKESK. The V segment lost 4 bases and the J segment 5 bases; nucleotides outside the gene matches: 4. There are 13 residues in the CDR3. DNA of the CDR3: TGTGCCAGCAGCCCTGGACAGGGCGACGAGCAGTACTTC. This encodes CASSPGQGDEQYF.

V gene TRBV5-3 combines with J gene TRBJ2-5, with TRBD2 matching 13 bases. TRBV5-3 is known as an ORF, though its function is uncertain. Germline trimming cut 4 bases from V and 2 bases from J; bases unmatched to any gene: 5. The CDR3 totals 16 residues. The CDR3 protein is CARSTPGLAGQETQYF. The CDR3, as DNA: TGTGCCAGAAGCACGCCGGGACTAGCGGGGCAAGAGACCCAGTACTTC.

This clone came up a few times. The sample holds other DNA sequences that translate to the same CDR3. V is TRBV7-9 and J is TRBJ1-5, with D unclear. Germline loops: CDR1 SEHNR, CDR2 FQNEAQ (reference sequence). The CDR3 has 14 amino acids. Deletions cut 1 base from V and 0 bases from J, with 4 bases between. For the CDR3, the DNA is TGTGCCAGCAGCTTAGACAGTAGCAATCAGCCCCAGCATTTT. Encoded protein: CASSLDSSNQPQHF.

This clone was observed a few times. This chain joins TRBV5-6 and TRBJ2-5; TRBD1 might be the D (6 bases). The CDR3 covers 15 residues. The germline CDR1 and CDR2 sequences are SGHDT and YYEEEE. Trimming took off 5 bases at V and 5 bases at J, with 19 bases between the two ends. The CDR3, as DNA: TGTGCCAGCAGTCGCAGGGGCTGGGGTTCGGAGACCCAGTACTTC. It encodes CASSRRGWGSETQYF.

V usage is TRBV11-2 and J usage is TRBJ1-2; D gene ambiguous. Trimming pared 0 bases from V and 8 bases from J, leaving 16 bases between. The germline V gene has CDR1 SGHAT and CDR2 FQNNGV. This CDR3 is built from 15 residues. CDR3 sequence reads: CASSLEAVNDWGYTF. CDR3 sequence (DNA): TGTGCCAGCAGCTTAGAAGCAGTTAACGATTGGGGCTACACCTTC.

The chain combines TRBV13 with TRBJ2-1; TRBD2 matches 11 bases. After removal of 4 bases from V and 0 bases from J, the junction contained 11 bases not matched to a gene. The length of the CDR3 is 19 residues. The germline gives CDR1 PRHDT, CDR2 FYEKMQ (reference sequence). In DNA form, the CDR3 reads TGTGCCAGCAGCTCCTCCCTAGCGGGAGGAGGTAGCTCCTACAATGAGCAGTTCTTC. The encoded protein is CASSSSLAGGGSSYNEQFF.

The rearrangement joins TRBV2 to TRBJ1-2; D gene unclear. Per germline, CDR1 SNHLY and CDR2 FYNNEI. The V and J ends lost 8 bases and 2 bases respectively, with 15 bases between them. The CDR3 is made up of 14 amino acids. The CDR3 sequence is CASLFDPDNYGYTF. The CDR3 nucleotides read TGTGCCAGCCTTTTCGACCCGGACAACTATGGCTACACCTTC. The whole variable domain, remainder taken from reference TRBV2 and TRBJ1-2, is EPEVTQTPSHQVTQMGQEVILRCVPISNHLYFYWYRQILGQKVEFLVSFYNNEISEKSEIFDDQFSVERPDGSNFTLKIRSTKLEDSAMYFCASLFDPDNYGYTFGSGTRLTVV.

This rearrangement joins TRBV25-1 to TRBJ1-1; 10 nucleotides agree with TRBD1. The CDR3 runs 15 residues. CDR1 MGHDK and CDR2 SYGVNS come from the germline V gene. V shed 7 bases and J 3 bases; nucleotides not matched to a gene: 8. Written as DNA, the CDR3 is TGTGCCAGCACGAATACCGGGACAGGGGACACTGAAGCTTTCTTT. This translates into CASTNTGTGDTEAFF.

The rearrangement joins TRBV4-2 to TRBJ2-7; a possible D gene is TRBD2 (6 bases). V was clipped by 0 bases and J by 4 bases, with 13 bases between them. Per the germline V gene, CDR1 is LGHNA and CDR2 is YNFKEQ. The CDR3 contains 15 residues. The CDR3 DNA reads as TGTGCCAGCAGCCAAGATCTTCCGGCGGGGTACGAGCAGTACTTC. Translated, it gives CASSQDLPAGYEQYF.

In nucleotides, the CDR3 is TGTGCCAGCAGTGAATTCGGGCAGAGGGGTGAAAAACTGTTTTTT. Translation: CASSEFGQRGEKLFF. This chain connects TRBV2 to TRBJ1-4; D may be TRBD1 (5 bases). This CDR3 has 15 amino acids. Trimming removed 2 bases at V and 7 bases at J, with 14 bases between. Germline V lookup: CDR1 SNHLY, CDR2 FYNNEI.

The CDR3 region is CASSEMGGPEYF. CDR3 nucleotide sequence: TGTGCCAGCAGTGAAATGGGAGGGCCCGAGTACTTC. This chain links TRBV6-1 with TRBJ2-4; TRBD2 matches at 7 bases. V gave up 2 bases and J gave up 14 bases; unmatched junction bases: 6. This CDR3 has 12 residues. Germline V lookup: CDR1 MNHNS, CDR2 SASEGT.

The chain uses TRBV6-5 and TRBJ1-1; no firm D call. Germline CDR1 reads MNHEY; CDR2 reads SVGAGI. This CDR3 region has 13 residues. V gave up 2 bases and J gave up 4 bases, with 8 bases separating them. The CDR3 region has the DNA TGTGCCAGCAGTTACCGGTCAGGCACTGAAGCTTTCTTT. It is translated as CASSYRSGTEAFF.

This clone was observed once. The CDR3 protein is CASTGQGVTGELFF. In DNA form, the CDR3 reads TGTGCCAGCACGGGACAGGGCGTCACCGGGGAGCTGTTTTTT. V gene TRBV6-1 combines with J gene TRBJ2-2, with 9 positions matching TRBD1. Trimming at V came to 7 bases and at J to 4 bases, leaving 4 bases not matched to a gene. This CDR3 comprises 14 residues. CDR1 is MNHNS and CDR2 is SASEGT in the germline V gene.

The J gene is TRBJ2-1, the V gene TRBV28; D possibly matches TRBD1 or TRBD2 (5 bases each). This CDR3 region has 13 residues. V lost 6 bases to trimming and J lost 8 bases, with 14 bases between them. Germline assignment: CDR1 MDHEN and CDR2 SYDVKM. CDR3 sequence: CASRIQEVHEQFF. The CDR3 nucleotides read TGTGCCAGCAGAATACAGGAGGTGCATGAGCAGTTCTTC.

The rearrangement joins TRBV6-5 to TRBJ2-7; 7 bases are shared with TRBD2. The J segment lost 3 bases and the V segment lost 0 bases, leaving 5 bases of the junction unmatched. Germline V gene data show CDR1 as MNHEY and CDR2 as SVGAGI. The CDR3 has 15 residues. In nucleotides, the CDR3 is TGTGCCAGCAGTTACTCTCGGACTAGGATCTACGAGCAGTACTTC. The encoded protein is CASSYSRTRIYEQYF.

This clone was observed a handful of times. V usage is TRBV6-4 and J usage is TRBJ1-1; D unclear. This CDR3 comprises 11 residues. V was cut by 3 bases and J by 7 bases, with 6 bases left in between. Germline CDR1 reads MRHNA; CDR2 reads SNTAGT. The CDR3 DNA sequence: TGTGCCAGCAGTGAGTCTGGTGAAGCTTTCTTT. Residues: CASSESGEAFF.

The rearrangement uses TRBV28 and TRBJ2-7; maybe TRBD2 (6 bases). The V and J ends lost 2 bases and 3 bases respectively, with 11 bases between them. The CDR3 length is 14 residues. The germline V gene encodes CDR1 MDHEN and CDR2 SYDVKM. The CDR3 DNA reads TGTGCCAGCAGTTTAGGGGGGAAGAACTACGAGCAGTACTTC. This sequence encodes CASSLGGKNYEQYF.